Each of the 22 T cell receptor beta chains below was sequenced from the same sample in a study of early T cells in non-severe SARS-CoV-2 infection. TCRdb re-called the 5' RACE reads with MiXCR, one entry per CDR3 protein. This sample has about 69,000 distinct CDR3 sequences; roughly 10% occur once, and the top ten carry 5.9%. The specimen was whole blood. All receptors derive from an adult who was a healthcare worker with PCR-confirmed SARS-CoV-2 infection or an uninfected control (not recorded which).

The chain couples TRBV28 to TRBJ2-2; no clear D gene. CDR1 MDHEN and CDR2 SYDVKM come from the germline V gene. The V end was cut by 4 bases, the J end by 2 bases, with 5 bases between. CDR3 length: 13 amino acids. The CDR3 DNA reads as TGTGCCAGCAGTTCCTCTAACACCGGGGAGCTGTTTTTT. Translation gives CASSSSNTGELFF.

V usage is TRBV20-1 and J usage is TRBJ2-7; D is possibly TRBD2 (5 bases). In germline, CDR1 is DFQATT, CDR2 SNEGSKA (reference sequence). V dropped 3 bases and J dropped 0 bases, with 12 bases sitting between them. This CDR3 is built from 14 residues. CDR3: CSASPLESSYEQYF. CDR3 in DNA: TGCAGTGCTAGTCCACTAGAGAGCTCCTACGAGCAGTACTTC.

This clonotype occurred many times. J is TRBJ2-2 and V is TRBV24-1; the match to TRBD1 covers 9 bases. V shed 5 bases and J 4 bases; nucleotides not matched to a gene: 10. This CDR3 contains 17 residues. Per the germline V gene, CDR1 is KGHDR and CDR2 is SFDVKD. The CDR3 nucleotides read TGTGCCACCAGTGGCTTGGGACAGGGCTGGTCCACCGGGGAGCTGTTTTTT. This codes for CATSGLGQGWSTGELFF.

This clonotype was recorded a few times. J is TRBJ2-5 and V is TRBV4-3, with D unresolved. The CDR3 is 15 amino acids. The V end was cut by 1 base, the J end by 6 bases, with 15 bases between. The germline gives CDR1 LGHNA, CDR2 YSLEER. CDR3 sequence reads: CASSQVLTTKQTQYF. CDR3 nucleotides: TGCGCCAGCAGCCAAGTACTAACGACAAAACAGACCCAGTACTTC.

The V gene is TRBV5-8, the J gene TRBJ2-3; TRBD2 matches 9 bases. Trimming removed 3 bases from V and 1 base from J; junction bases left unmatched: 3. The CDR3 runs 15 residues. Germline lookup yields CDR1 SGHTS and CDR2 YDEGEE. CDR3 loop: CASSSSSGGTDTQYF. The CDR3 bases are TGTGCCAGCAGCTCTTCTAGCGGGGGCACAGATACGCAGTATTTT.

This clonotype was observed at least ten times. The CDR3 region is CSATGLAVLNYNEQFF. The CDR3 DNA sequence: TGCAGTGCTACAGGACTAGCGGTATTGAATTACAATGAGCAGTTCTTC. This chain joins TRBV20-1 and TRBJ2-1; 10 bases map to TRBD2. Germline CDR1 and CDR2: DFQATT and SNEGSKA (reference sequence). The CDR3 extends over 16 amino acids. V was pared by 4 bases and J by 4 bases, with 10 bases of the junction left unmatched.

This clonotype has just a few counts. J is TRBJ2-2 and V is TRBV29-1, with TRBD2 as a possible D gene (5 bases). Looked up from germline, CDR1 is SQVTM and CDR2 is ANQGSEA. CDR3 length: 12 amino acids. Trimming took 4 bases from V and 6 from J, leaving 9 bases between them. The CDR3 DNA reads TGCAGCGTTGGTAGGAGGCCCGGGGAGCTGTTTTTT. Its protein is CSVGRRPGELFF.

This clonotype has just a few counts. The J gene is TRBJ2-1, the V gene TRBV11-3; the match to TRBD2 covers 10 bases. The CDR3 sequence is 14 residues long. J gave up 8 bases and V 10 bases, and 11 bases lay outside the gene matches. From germline, CDR1 is SGHNT and CDR2 YENEEA. The CDR3 DNA follows: TGTGCCACACGAAAGAGCGGGAGGGCCGATGAGCAGTTCTTC. Residues: CATRKSGRADEQFF.

This clonotype was detected only a few times. The V gene is TRBV2, the J gene TRBJ2-2; 13 bases map to TRBD2. Germline CDR1 is SNHLY and CDR2 is FYNNEI. CDR3 length equals 17 residues. V gave up 6 bases and J gave up 6 bases; unmatched junction bases: 10. CDR3 in DNA: TGTGCCAGCAGAAAACATCCGGGACTAGCGGGACCCGGGGAGCTGTTTTTT. Translation gives CASRKHPGLAGPGELFF.

The gene calls are TRBV6-5 and TRBJ1-6, with TRBD1 matching over 7 bases. CDR1 is MNHEY, CDR2 SVGAGI, per germline. The CDR3 runs 18 residues. V lost 6 bases, J lost 8 bases, and 19 bases stayed unmatched. The CDR3 nucleotides are TGTGCCAGCAGCCCAGGGGGTAAGACGCACCGCGGGCATTCACCCCTCCACTTT. Translated: CASSPGGKTHRGHSPLHF.

In this sample, this clonotype turned up many times. This chain connects TRBV5-1 to TRBJ2-3, with 9 bases aligning to TRBD2. Trimming took 0 bases from V and 3 from J; bases not matched to a gene: 5. Germline CDR1 reads SGHRS; CDR2 reads YFSETQ. The CDR3 extends over 16 amino acids. CDR3 protein: CASSLGLAELTDTQYF. The CDR3 bases are TGCGCCAGCAGCTTGGGACTAGCGGAACTGACAGATACGCAGTATTTT. Looking up the rest from reference TRBV5-1 and TRBJ2-3 gives the full variable domain: KAGVTQTPRYLIKTRGQQVTLSCSPISGHRSVSWYQQTPGQGLQFLFEYFSETQRNKGNFPGRFSGRQFSNSRSEMNVSTLELGDSALYLCASSLGLAELTDTQYFGPGTRLTVL.

The rearrangement links TRBV21-1 to TRBJ2-3. TRBV21-1 is given as a pseudogene. This CDR3 spans 13 amino acids. CDR3 in amino acids: CASSKGVTDTQYF. In DNA, the CDR3 is TGTGCCAGCAGCAAAGGGGTCACAGATACGCAGTATTTT.

In its sample, this clonotype was seen a few times. The V and J genes are TRBV11-2 and TRBJ2-1; TRBD1 matches 8 bases. Germline CDR1 is SGHAT and CDR2 is FQNNGV. The CDR3 is 15 residues long. V was clipped by 5 bases and J by 4 bases; unmatched bases: 7. The CDR3 DNA reads TGTGCCAGCAGCCCACGGACAGGGACTTACAATGAGCAGTTCTTC. This gives the protein CASSPRTGTYNEQFF.

This clonotype was seen repeatedly, ten times or more. The rearrangement joins TRBV5-8 to TRBJ2-1; either TRBD1 or TRBD2 may fit D (5 bases each). The V and J ends lost 6 bases and 7 bases respectively, with 14 bases between them. The V gene's germline CDR1 is SGHTS and CDR2 YDEGEE. The CDR3 has 13 residues. In DNA, the CDR3 is TGTGCCAGCACACCGGGACGGGGTAATGAGCAGTTCTTC. This translates into CASTPGRGNEQFF.

The chain employs TRBV20-1 and TRBJ2-1; 7 positions match TRBD2. After removal of 7 bases from V and 0 bases from J, the junction contained 3 bases not matched to a gene. The CDR3 length is 13 residues. Germline assignment: CDR1 DFQATT and CDR2 SNEGSKA (reference sequence). The CDR3 nucleotides are TGCAGTGGCAGGGAGGGCTCCTACAATGAGCAGTTCTTC. It specifies CSGREGSYNEQFF.

This clonotype appeared many times. The chain carries TRBV3-1 and TRBJ2-7; no firm D call. Trimming shortened V by 1 base and J by 7 bases, and 14 bases separated the two germline ends. The germline gives CDR1 LGHDT, CDR2 YNNKEL (reference sequence). The CDR3 contains 14 residues. Written as DNA, the CDR3 is TGTGCCAGCAGCCAAGGAGTCGCCTTGAGGGAGCAGTACTTC. Translation gives CASSQGVALREQYF.

The chain recombines TRBV19 with TRBJ2-2; 10 bases fit TRBD2. Germline-derived CDR1 and CDR2 are LNHDA and SQIVND (reference sequence). V shed 7 bases, J shed 2 bases, and the junction held 13 bases outside the gene matches. This CDR3 is built from 18 residues. The CDR3 DNA reads TGTGCCAGTACCCCCCAGCGGCTAGCGGGGGTTAACACCGGGGAGCTGTTTTTT. It yields the protein CASTPQRLAGVNTGELFF.

This sequence joins TRBV29-1 and TRBJ1-1, with a tentative D call TRBD1 (5 bases). V lost 5 bases and J 4 bases, leaving 14 bases between the germline ends. CDR3 length equals 13 residues. Per the germline V gene, CDR1 is SQVTM and CDR2 is ANQGSEA. Here the CDR3 DNA reads TGCAGCGTTCTAAGCGGACAAAGCACTGAAGCTTTCTTT. It codes for CSVLSGQSTEAFF. Full variable domain (remainder filled in from reference TRBV29-1 and TRBJ1-1): SAVISQKPSRDICQRGTSLTIQCQVDSQVTMMFWYRQQPGQSLTLIATANQGSEATYESGFVIDKFPISRPNLTFSTLTVSNMSPEDSSIYLCSVLSGQSTEAFFGQGTRLTVV.

The sample holds a few counts of this clonotype. The chain recombines TRBV5-5 with TRBJ2-2, with D uncertain. Germline V CDR1 and CDR2: SGHKS, YYEKEE (reference sequence). CDR3 length equals 15 residues. With 1 base removed from V and 0 bases from J, the gap between germline ends came to 7 bases. The CDR3 nucleotides are TGTGCCAGCAGCTTGTTGGGAACGAACACCGGGGAGCTGTTTTTT. Its translation: CASSLLGTNTGELFF.

This clonotype has a handful of counts. The chain recombines TRBV7-3 with TRBJ2-3; 7 nucleotides line up with TRBD2. V shed 5 bases and J 4 bases; nucleotides not matched to a gene: 6. The CDR3 consists of 14 residues. Germline lookup yields CDR1 SGHTA and CDR2 FQGTGA. CDR3 loop: CASSLGLVADTQYF. The CDR3 nucleotides read TGTGCCAGCAGCCTCGGACTAGTTGCAGATACGCAGTATTTT.

This clonotype was recorded at least ten times. The chain has TRBV7-9 and TRBJ2-1; TRBD2 might be the D (5 bases). V was cut by 5 bases and J by 3 bases, with 14 bases left in between. Germline CDR1 SEHNR, CDR2 FQNEAQ (reference sequence). CDR3 size: 15 residues. This CDR3 is CASSRKEDGYNEQFF. The CDR3 DNA follows: TGTGCCAGCAGCAGAAAGGAGGACGGCTACAATGAGCAGTTCTTC.

The chain couples TRBV30 to TRBJ2-5; D might be TRBD1 (6 bases). Trimming removed 6 bases at V and 7 bases at J, with 21 bases between. The CDR3 consists of 14 residues. Germline V CDR1 and CDR2: GTSNPN, SVGIG (reference sequence). The CDR3 DNA sequence: TGTGCCTGTCCCATGGAACAGGGTGAGGGGACCCAGTACTTC. Its translation: CACPMEQGEGTQYF.